The rows below give T cell receptor beta chains drawn from one sample of a study of T-cell memory formation after mild COVID-19. TCRdb independently ran MiXCR on the 5' RACE reads; one entry per CDR3 protein. The table has some 150,000 distinct CDR3 sequences, approximately 6% seen once. Material for sequencing was PBMCs or a T cell subset sorted from them (not recorded which). The receptor source for this set is an adult woman who had mild COVID-19 (a few samples of this study predate the infection). Cell type and time point are not known. The CDR3 runs from the conserved cysteine through the conserved F or W. D genes are given only for firm matches. Where a row states a size, it is once, few, many or the class of an expanded clone; other rows omit it.

clone size	D gene	V gene	J gene	CDR3 protein	CDR3 DNA
.	.	TRBV24-1	TRBJ2-3	CATSGSLTDTQYF	TGTGCCACCAGTGGATCTTTAACAGATACGCAGTATTTT
many	TRBD2	TRBV7-3	TRBJ2-1	CASSQMGGTSSLGEQFF	TGTGCCAGCAGCCAAATGGGGGGGACTAGCAGCCTAGGTGAGCAGTTCTTC
few	.	TRBV12-3/TRBV12-4	TRBJ1-1	CASKLTGRGLGTEAFF	TGTGCCAGCAAACTAACAGGGAGGGGCTTGGGCACTGAAGCTTTCTTT
many	.	TRBV12-3/TRBV12-4	TRBJ1-5	CASSLAGWFSNQPQHF	TGTGCCAGCAGTTTAGCAGGTTGGTTTAGCAATCAGCCCCAGCATTTT
.	TRBD2	TRBV7-9	TRBJ2-5	CASSRTSGRWETQYF	TGTGCCAGCAGCCGGACTAGCGGGAGATGGGAGACCCAGTACTTC
.	TRBD1	TRBV18	TRBJ1-2	CASSATRSGQGANRYGYTF	TGTGCCAGCTCGGCCACGAGATCAGGACAGGGGGCTAATCGCTATGGCTACACCTTC
many	.	TRBV7-9	TRBJ2-1	CASSSKRLDFYNEQFF	TGTGCCAGCAGCTCGAAGAGGCTAGACTTCTACAATGAGCAGTTCTTC
.	TRBD1	TRBV5-1	TRBJ1-1	CASSFWDRRITEAFF	TGCGCCAGCAGCTTCTGGGACAGAAGAATCACTGAAGCTTTCTTT
many	.	TRBV20-1	TRBJ2-1	CSASRLAGNEQFF	TGCAGTGCTAGTCGGCTAGCCGGCAATGAGCAGTTCTTC
.	.	TRBV19	TRBJ2-7	CASSPTVDRGREQYF	TGTGCCAGTAGTCCGACCGTGGACCGAGGTCGGGAGCAGTACTTC
.	.	TRBV7-8	TRBJ1-1	CASSLVTDTEAFF	TGTGCCAGCAGCTTAGTGACGGACACTGAAGCTTTCTTT
.	.	TRBV18	TRBJ2-7	CASSPPQGGNEQYF	TGTGCCAGCTCACCACCGCAGGGTGGGAACGAGCAGTACTTC
few	TRBD1	TRBV3-1	TRBJ1-2	CASSRTGTGRGYGYTF	TGTGCCAGCAGCCGGACCGGGACAGGGCGAGGCTATGGCTACACCTTC
few	.	TRBV20-1	TRBJ1-5	CSARDPSGGGSNQPQHF	TGCAGTGCTAGAGACCCATCCGGAGGAGGGAGCAATCAGCCCCAGCATTTT
.	TRBD2	TRBV19	TRBJ2-1	CASSGRTSGSNEQFF	TGTGCCAGTAGTGGACGGACTAGCGGGAGCAATGAGCAGTTCTTC
many	.	TRBV27	TRBJ2-5	CASSREAMETQYF	TGTGCCAGCAGCAGAGAGGCAATGGAGACCCAGTACTTC
.	TRBD2	TRBV18	TRBJ2-1	CASSRTSGGGNEQFF	TGTGCCAGCTCTCGCACTAGCGGGGGGGGTAATGAGCAGTTCTTC
once	.	TRBV27	TRBJ2-2	CASREVDTGELFF	TGTGCCAGCAGGGAGGTCGACACCGGGGAGCTGTTTTTT
.	TRBD2	TRBV12-3/TRBV12-4	TRBJ2-5	CASSFLGTSGSMRVTQYF	TGTGCCAGCAGTTTCCTAGGGACTAGCGGGAGCATGAGAGTGACCCAGTACTTC
many	TRBD1	TRBV6-5	TRBJ2-2	CASRTSLGTGLPGELFF	TGTGCCAGCAGAACTAGTCTTGGGACAGGGCTTCCCGGGGAGCTGTTTTTT
.	TRBD1	TRBV7-2	TRBJ2-7	CASSSRRQGPVYEQYF	TGTGCCAGCAGCTCTAGAAGACAGGGACCCGTCTACGAGCAGTACTTC
few	.	TRBV6-6	TRBJ1-2	CASSYSGRDHGYTF	TGTGCCAGCAGTTACTCCGGCAGGGATCATGGCTACACCTTC
few	.	TRBV6-6	TRBJ2-2	CASSSFWLGELFF	TGTGCCAGCAGTTCGTTTTGGCTCGGGGAGCTGTTTTTT
many	TRBD2	TRBV3-1	TRBJ2-3	CASSQGLAGGTQYF	TGTGCCAGCAGCCAAGGACTAGCGGGAGGTACGCAGTATTTT
.	TRBD2	TRBV15	TRBJ2-5	CATSRDRFREGQETQYF	TGTGCCACCAGCAGAGATAGGTTCAGGGAGGGGCAAGAGACCCAGTACTTC
few	TRBD1	TRBV30	TRBJ2-7	CACPTGKSSYEQYF	TGTGCCTGCCCGACAGGGAAGAGCTCCTACGAGCAGTACTTC
many	.	TRBV6-5	TRBJ2-5	CASSYSTSQETQYF	TGTGCCAGCAGTTACTCGACTTCCCAAGAGACCCAGTACTTC
.	.	TRBV5-1	TRBJ2-7	CASSLVEAGTKPPYF	TGCGCCAGCAGCTTGGTCGAAGCCGGGACCAAACCCCCGTACTTC
many	.	TRBV7-2	TRBJ2-3	CASSYTKARDTQYF	TGTGCCAGCAGCTACACCAAGGCCCGAGATACGCAGTATTTT
many	TRBD1	TRBV5-5	TRBJ1-2	CASSDRLGTATYGYTF	TGTGCCAGCAGCGACAGACTCGGGACAGCCACTTATGGCTACACCTTC
few	TRBD2	TRBV4-2	TRBJ2-2	CASSLPGRSTGELFF	TGTGCCAGCAGCCTGCCCGGGAGGAGCACCGGGGAGCTGTTTTTT
many	.	TRBV10-3	TRBJ1-1	CAISEGSGTEAFF	TGTGCCATCAGTGAGGGCAGTGGCACTGAAGCTTTCTTT
few	TRBD2	TRBV5-1	TRBJ2-4	CASSLTGRGIQYF	TGCGCCAGCAGCTTGACGGGGAGGGGCATTCAGTACTTC
many	.	TRBV11-3	TRBJ2-1	CASSSGGGSYNEQFF	TGTGCCAGCAGCTCCGGTGGCGGGTCTTACAATGAGCAGTTCTTC
few	.	TRBV27	TRBJ1-2	CASSFGARYGYTF	TGTGCCAGCAGTTTCGGGGCACGCTATGGCTACACCTTC
many	.	TRBV29-1	TRBJ2-2	CSVASGTANTGELFF	TGCAGCGTTGCTTCCGGGACGGCGAACACCGGGGAGCTGTTTTTT
.	.	TRBV29-1	TRBJ1-3	CSVADGISGNTIYF	TGCAGCGTTGCTGACGGTATCTCTGGAAACACCATATATTTT
many	.	TRBV5-6	TRBJ2-2	CASSPTWPPGELFF	TGTGCCAGCAGCCCCACCTGGCCTCCCGGGGAGCTGTTTTTT